A selection of T cell receptor beta chains follows, all from one sample in a study of T cell responses to AZD1222 COVID-19 vaccine. Assay used: immunoSEQ multiplex PCR; TCRdb lists only in-frame clones, some missing. This sample carries 100,000 or so clones, less than 90% of them seen once, and the ten largest clones take 16%. The specimen was peripheral blood, collected on day 0 of AZD1222 vaccination. The receptors originated from an adult in good health. The CDR3 runs from the conserved cysteine through the conserved F or W. A D gene is named only where the DNA matches it firmly. Some rows have no size entry. The others give once, few or many, or a class for an expanded clone.

CDR3: CASSLYTPSGNTIYF
DNA: TGTGCCAGCAGCTTATACACCCCGTCTGGAAACACCATATATTTT
J: TRBJ1-3
V: TRBV7-6
D: -
size: -

CDR3: CASSLAGTGDTGELFF
DNA: TGCGCCAGCAGCTTGGCCGGGACGGGAGACACCGGGGAGCTGTTTTTT
J: TRBJ2-2
V: TRBV5-1
D: -
size: few

CDR3: CASSGGQNTEAFF
DNA: TGTGCCAGCAGCGGCGGTCAGAACACTGAAGCTTTCTTT
J: TRBJ1-1
V: TRBV7-3
D: -
size: -

CDR3: CASSYLRGAYEQYF
DNA: TGTGCCAGCAGTTACTTGAGGGGGGCCTACGAGCAGTACTTC
J: TRBJ2-7
V: TRBV6-5
D: -
size: -

CDR3: CASSLGVTNQPQHF
DNA: TGCGCCAGCAGCTTGGGCGTTACCAATCAGCCCCAGCATTTT
J: TRBJ1-5
V: TRBV5-1
D: -
size: -

CDR3: CASSAVQGQPQHF
DNA: TGTGCCAGCAGCGCCGTTCAGGGACAGCCCCAGCATTTT
J: TRBJ1-5
V: TRBV9
D: -
size: -

CDR3: CASRTSGTGELFF
DNA: TGCGCCAGCAGGACTAGCGGGACCGGGGAGCTGTTTTTT
J: TRBJ2-2
V: TRBV10-1
D: TRBD2
size: -

CDR3: CASSKQGNYGYTF
DNA: TGTGCCAGCAGTAAACAGGGGAACTATGGCTACACCTTC
J: TRBJ1-2
V: TRBV2
D: TRBD1
size: -

CDR3: CASSITAFRTDTQYF
DNA: TGTGCCAGTAGTATAACGGCCTTTCGCACAGATACGCAGTATTTT
J: TRBJ2-3
V: TRBV19
D: -
size: -

CDR3: CAIDRGVRGYTF
DNA: TGTGCCATCGACCGGGGCGTCCGGGGCTACACCTTC
J: TRBJ1-2
V: TRBV28
D: -
size: -

CDR3: CASSDSSDTGELFF
DNA: TGTGCCAGCAGTGACTCTAGCGACACCGGGGAGCTGTTTTTT
J: TRBJ2-2
V: TRBV6-4
D: -
size: -

CDR3: CASSPGTGVVEQYF
DNA: TGTGCCAGTAGTCCCGGGACAGGGGTTGTCGAGCAGTACTTC
J: TRBJ2-7
V: TRBV19
D: TRBD1
size: -

CDR3: CASSRSGWYQETQYF
DNA: TGTGCCAGTAGTAGATCTGGGTGGTACCAAGAGACCCAGTACTTC
J: TRBJ2-5
V: TRBV19
D: -
size: -

CDR3: CASRSTGEGYGYTF
DNA: TGTGCCAGCAGGTCGACAGGGGAAGGCTATGGCTACACCTTC
J: TRBJ1-2
V: TRBV28
D: TRBD1
size: -

CDR3: CASSFGPNEQFF
DNA: TGTGCCAGCAGCTTTGGGCCTAATGAGCAGTTCTTC
J: TRBJ2-1
V: TRBV7-6
D: -
size: -

CDR3: CASSCPYRHVRDGYTF
DNA: TGTGCCAGCAGCTGTCCGTACCGACACGTTCGAGATGGCTACACCTTC
J: TRBJ1-2
V: TRBV5-6
D: -
size: -

CDR3: CASSSSLSDRGWTGELFF
DNA: TGTGCCAGCAGCTCTAGCTTATCGGACAGGGGCTGGACCGGGGAGCTGTTTTTT
J: TRBJ2-2
V: TRBV7-9
D: TRBD1
size: -

CDR3: CASSRGTLETQYF
DNA: TGTGCCAGCAGCCGAGGGACGTTGGAGACCCAGTACTTC
J: TRBJ2-5
V: TRBV11-2
D: -
size: -

CDR3: CASSLLSGTGGTEAFF
DNA: TGTGCCAGCAGCCTTCTTTCCGGGACAGGGGGCACTGAAGCTTTCTTT
J: TRBJ1-1
V: TRBV11-3
D: TRBD1
size: -

CDR3: CAWIAQGAAGQPQHF
DNA: TGTGCCTGGATCGCCCAGGGGGCCGCTGGTCAGCCCCAGCATTTT
J: TRBJ1-5
V: TRBV30
D: TRBD1
size: -

CDR3: CASSLTGAGGSSGELFF
DNA: TGTGCCAGCAGCTTAACGGGAGCGGGAGGGTCGAGCGGGGAGCTGTTTTTT
J: TRBJ2-2
V: TRBV7-3
D: TRBD2
size: -

CDR3: CASRSVGSNEQFF
DNA: TGTGCCAGCCGCTCGGTGGGATCCAATGAGCAGTTCTTC
J: TRBJ2-1
V: TRBV6-5
D: -
size: once

CDR3: CASSEDRGVNTEAFF
DNA: TGTGCCAGTAGTGAAGACAGGGGGGTGAACACTGAAGCTTTCTTT
J: TRBJ1-1
V: TRBV19
D: TRBD1
size: -